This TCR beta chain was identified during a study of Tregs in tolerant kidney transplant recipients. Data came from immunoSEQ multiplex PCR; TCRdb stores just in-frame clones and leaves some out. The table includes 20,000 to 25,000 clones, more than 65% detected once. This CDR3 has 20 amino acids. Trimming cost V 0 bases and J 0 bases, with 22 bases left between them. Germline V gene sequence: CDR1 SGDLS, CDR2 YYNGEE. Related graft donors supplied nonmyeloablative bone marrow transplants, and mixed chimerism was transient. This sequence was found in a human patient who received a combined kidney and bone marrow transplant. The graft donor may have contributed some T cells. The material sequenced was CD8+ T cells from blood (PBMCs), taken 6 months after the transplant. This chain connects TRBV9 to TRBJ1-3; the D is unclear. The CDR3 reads CASSVVDVRISTGSGNTIYF. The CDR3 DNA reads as TGTGCCAGCAGCGTAGTAGACGTGAGAATCTCGACGGGCTCTGGAAACACCATATATTTT.